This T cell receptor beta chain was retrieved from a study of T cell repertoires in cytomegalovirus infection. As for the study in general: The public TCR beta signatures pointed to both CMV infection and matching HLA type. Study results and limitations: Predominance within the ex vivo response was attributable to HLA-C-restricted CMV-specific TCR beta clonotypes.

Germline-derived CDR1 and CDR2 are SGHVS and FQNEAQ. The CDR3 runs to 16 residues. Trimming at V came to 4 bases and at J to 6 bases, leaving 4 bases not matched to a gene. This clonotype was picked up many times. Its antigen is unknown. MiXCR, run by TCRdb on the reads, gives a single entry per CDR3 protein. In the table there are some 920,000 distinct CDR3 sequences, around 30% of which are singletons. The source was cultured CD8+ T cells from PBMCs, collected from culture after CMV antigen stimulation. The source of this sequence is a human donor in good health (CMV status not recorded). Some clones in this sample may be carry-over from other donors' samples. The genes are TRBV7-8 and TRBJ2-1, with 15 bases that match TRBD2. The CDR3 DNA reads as TGTGCCAGCAGCTCCAGGGGACTAGCGGGGGGCAATGAGCAGTTCTTC. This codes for CASSSRGLAGGNEQFF.